The sequence of this T cell receptor (beta chain) was determined in a study of long-term antiretroviral therapy in people with HIV. Runs used v3.0 of the immunoSEQ assay and were done at survey level. Profiling relied on immunoSEQ multiplex PCR, and the TCRdb table lists in-frame clones only, not all of them. The table includes 10,000 to 12,000 clones, approximately 82% detected once. The source is a middle-aged man with HIV. The sequencing used unsorted PBMCs, collected 1.2 years after starting antiretroviral therapy.

Here the CDR3 reads CASSPFSGGNYGYTF. In DNA form, the CDR3 reads TGTGCCAGCAGCCCCTTTTCAGGGGGGAACTATGGCTACACCTTC. V is TRBV27 and J is TRBJ1-2, with 7 bases that match TRBD1. Germline loops: CDR1 MNHEY, CDR2 SMNVEV (reference sequence). J gave up 2 bases and V 6 bases, and 9 bases lay outside the gene matches. The CDR3 has 15 amino acids.